Sequencing of this TCR beta chain was carried out in a study of blood T cell repertoires in COVID-19. The CDR3 is 14 residues long. Germline assignment: CDR1 SGHNT and CDR2 YYREEE (reference sequence). Trimming took off 1 base at V and 5 bases at J, with 12 bases between the two ends. Data came from immunoSEQ multiplex PCR; TCRdb stores just in-frame clones and leaves some out. Of roughly 290,000 clones listed, about 80% were seen once; the top ten hold approximately 14%. Material for sequencing was peripheral blood. The sequence was obtained from an older person with COVID-19, enrolled during active disease. The chain carries TRBV5-4 and TRBJ1-1, with D perhaps matching TRBD1 (6 bases). The CDR3 is CASSLWAGVTEAFF. For the CDR3, the DNA is TGTGCCAGCAGCTTGTGGGCAGGGGTAACTGAAGCTTTCTTT.